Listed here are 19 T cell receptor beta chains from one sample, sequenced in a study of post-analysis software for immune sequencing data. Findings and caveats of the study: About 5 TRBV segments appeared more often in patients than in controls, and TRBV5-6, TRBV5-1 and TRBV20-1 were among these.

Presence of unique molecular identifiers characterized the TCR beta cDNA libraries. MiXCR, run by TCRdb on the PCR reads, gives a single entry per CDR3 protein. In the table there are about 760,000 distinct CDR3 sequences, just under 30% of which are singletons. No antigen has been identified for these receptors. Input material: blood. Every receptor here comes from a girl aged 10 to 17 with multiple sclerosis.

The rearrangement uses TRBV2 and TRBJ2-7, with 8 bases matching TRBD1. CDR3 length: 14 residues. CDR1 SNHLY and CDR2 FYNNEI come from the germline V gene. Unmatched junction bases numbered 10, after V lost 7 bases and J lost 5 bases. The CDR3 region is CASIPGQGSNEQYF. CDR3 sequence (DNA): TGTGCCAGCATCCCAGGACAGGGATCCAACGAGCAGTACTTC.

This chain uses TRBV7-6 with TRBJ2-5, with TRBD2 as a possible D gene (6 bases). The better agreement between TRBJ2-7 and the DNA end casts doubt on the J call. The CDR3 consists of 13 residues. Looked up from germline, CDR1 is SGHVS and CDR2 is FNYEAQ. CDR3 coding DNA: TGTGCCAGCAGCCCAAGGGGAGGAAACGAGCAGTACTTC. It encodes CASSPRGGNEQYF.

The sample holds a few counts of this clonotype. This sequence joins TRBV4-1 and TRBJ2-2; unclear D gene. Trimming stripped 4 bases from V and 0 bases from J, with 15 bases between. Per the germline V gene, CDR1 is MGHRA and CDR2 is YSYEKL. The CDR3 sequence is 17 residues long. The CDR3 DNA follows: TGCGCCAGCAGCCTCGCGGCACGGCTACCGAACACCGGGGAGCTGTTTTTT. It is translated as CASSLAARLPNTGELFF.

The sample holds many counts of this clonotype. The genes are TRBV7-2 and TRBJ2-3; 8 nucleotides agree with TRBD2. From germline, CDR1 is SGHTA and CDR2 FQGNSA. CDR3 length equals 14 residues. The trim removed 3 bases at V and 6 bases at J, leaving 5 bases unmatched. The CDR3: CASSFGGRHDTQYF. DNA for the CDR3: TGTGCCAGCAGCTTTGGCGGGAGGCATGATACGCAGTATTTT.

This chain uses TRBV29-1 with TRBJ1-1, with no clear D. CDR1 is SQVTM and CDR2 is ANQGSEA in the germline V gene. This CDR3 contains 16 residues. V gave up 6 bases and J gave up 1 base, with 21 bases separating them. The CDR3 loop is CSVVSRTGVTNTEAFF. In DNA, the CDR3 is TGCAGCGTCGTAAGCCGAACGGGTGTAACGAACACTGAAGCTTTCTTT.

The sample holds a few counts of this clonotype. CDR3 bases: TGCAGTGCTGCACCCTCCCGACAGGGTGGATACACAGATACGCAGTATTTT. Its protein product is CSAAPSRQGGYTDTQYF. J is TRBJ2-3 and V is TRBV20-1, with TRBD1 matching 7 bases. J was trimmed by 2 bases and V by 5 bases; bases with no gene match: 16. Germline CDR1 reads DFQATT; CDR2 reads SNEGSKA (reference sequence). The CDR3 runs to 17 residues.

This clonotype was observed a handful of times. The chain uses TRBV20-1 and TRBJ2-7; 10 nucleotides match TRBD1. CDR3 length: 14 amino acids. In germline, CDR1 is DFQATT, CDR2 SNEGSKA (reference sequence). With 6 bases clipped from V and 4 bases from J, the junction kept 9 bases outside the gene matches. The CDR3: CSALPTGGIYEQYF. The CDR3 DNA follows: TGCAGTGCCCTACCGACAGGGGGCATATACGAGCAGTACTTC.

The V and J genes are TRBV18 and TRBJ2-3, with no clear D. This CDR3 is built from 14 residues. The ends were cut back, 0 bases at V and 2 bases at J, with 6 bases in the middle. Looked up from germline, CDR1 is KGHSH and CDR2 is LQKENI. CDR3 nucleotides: TGTGCCAGCTCACCACCGTCAAACACAGATACGCAGTATTTT. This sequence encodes CASSPPSNTDTQYF.

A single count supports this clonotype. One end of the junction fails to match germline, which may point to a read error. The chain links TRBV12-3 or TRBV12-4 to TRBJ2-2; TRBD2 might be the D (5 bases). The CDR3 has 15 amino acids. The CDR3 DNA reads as TGTGCCAGCAGTTGGTCTGCCGGATTTACCGGGGAGCGGTTTTTT. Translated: CASSWSAGFTGERFF.

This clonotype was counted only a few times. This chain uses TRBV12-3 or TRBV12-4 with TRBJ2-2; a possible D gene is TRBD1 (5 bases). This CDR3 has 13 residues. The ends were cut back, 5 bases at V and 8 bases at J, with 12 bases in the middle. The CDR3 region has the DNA TGTGCCAGCAGTCTCCAGGGTAAAGGGGAGCTGTTTTTT. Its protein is CASSLQGKGELFF.

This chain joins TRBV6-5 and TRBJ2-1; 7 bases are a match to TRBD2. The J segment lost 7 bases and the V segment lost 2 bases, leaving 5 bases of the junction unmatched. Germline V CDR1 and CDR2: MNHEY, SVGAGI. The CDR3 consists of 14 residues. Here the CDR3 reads CASSYAGGGNEQFF. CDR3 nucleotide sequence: TGTGCCAGCAGTTACGCCGGGGGAGGGAATGAGCAGTTCTTC.

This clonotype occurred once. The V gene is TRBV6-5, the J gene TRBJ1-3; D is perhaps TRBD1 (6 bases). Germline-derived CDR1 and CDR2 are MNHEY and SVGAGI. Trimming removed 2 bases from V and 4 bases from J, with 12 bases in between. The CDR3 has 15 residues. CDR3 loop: CASSYQGTKGNTIYF. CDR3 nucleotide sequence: TGTGCCAGCAGTTACCAGGGGACTAAGGGAAACACCATATATTTT.

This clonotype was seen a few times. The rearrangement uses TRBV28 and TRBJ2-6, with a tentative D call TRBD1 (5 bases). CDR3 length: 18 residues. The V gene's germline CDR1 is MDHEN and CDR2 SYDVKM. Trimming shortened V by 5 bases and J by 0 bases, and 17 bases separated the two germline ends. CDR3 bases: TGTGCCAGCAGTGGGGCGTGGGGCCCGGGCTCTGGGGCCAACGTCCTGACTTTC. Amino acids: CASSGAWGPGSGANVLTF.

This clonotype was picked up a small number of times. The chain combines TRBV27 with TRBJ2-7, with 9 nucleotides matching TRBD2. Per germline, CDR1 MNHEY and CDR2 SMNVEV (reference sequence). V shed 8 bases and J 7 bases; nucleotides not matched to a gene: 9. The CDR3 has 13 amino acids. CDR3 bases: TGTGCCAGCGGGCTAGCGGGAACTCGGGAGCAGTACTTC. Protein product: CASGLAGTREQYF.

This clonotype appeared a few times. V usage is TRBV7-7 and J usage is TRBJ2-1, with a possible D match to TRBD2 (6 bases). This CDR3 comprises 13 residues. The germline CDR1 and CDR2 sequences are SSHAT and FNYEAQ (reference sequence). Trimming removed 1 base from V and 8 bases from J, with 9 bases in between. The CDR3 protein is CASSLGSSDEQFF. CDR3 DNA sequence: TGTGCCAGCAGCTTAGGGTCTAGCGATGAGCAGTTCTTC.

Here the CDR3 reads CASSSGPGAVTGELFF. The CDR3 DNA follows: TGCGCCAGCAGCTCTGGCCCGGGGGCGGTCACCGGGGAGCTGTTTTTT. This chain links TRBV5-1 with TRBJ2-2; possibly TRBD1 or TRBD2 for D (6 bases each). This CDR3 contains 16 residues. Germline V gene lookup returns CDR1 SGHRS and CDR2 YFSETQ. The ends were cut back, 3 bases at V and 4 bases at J, with 16 bases in the middle.

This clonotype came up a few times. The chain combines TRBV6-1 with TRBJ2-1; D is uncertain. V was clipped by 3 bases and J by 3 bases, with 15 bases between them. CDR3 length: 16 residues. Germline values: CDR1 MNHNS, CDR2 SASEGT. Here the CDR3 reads CASSENGRAFYNEQFF. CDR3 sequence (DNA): TGTGCCAGCAGTGAGAACGGACGCGCCTTCTACAATGAGCAGTTCTTC.

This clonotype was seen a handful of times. The CDR3 DNA reads TGTGCCAGCAGCCCCCAGGGACCCTACGAGCAGTACTTC. Protein: CASSPQGPYEQYF. The gene calls are TRBV7-2 and TRBJ2-7, with D possibly called TRBD1 or TRBD2 (5 bases each). Germline CDR1 reads SGHTA; CDR2 reads FQGNSA. This CDR3 region has 13 residues. The germline V and J ends were trimmed by 5 bases and 2 bases, with 10 bases remaining between them.

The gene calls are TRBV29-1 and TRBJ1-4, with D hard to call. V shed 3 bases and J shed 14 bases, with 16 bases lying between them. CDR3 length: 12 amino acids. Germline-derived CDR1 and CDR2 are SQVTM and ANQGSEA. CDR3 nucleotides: TGCAGCGTTGAGTCTGGGCCCGGATCGCTGTTTTTT. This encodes CSVESGPGSLFF.